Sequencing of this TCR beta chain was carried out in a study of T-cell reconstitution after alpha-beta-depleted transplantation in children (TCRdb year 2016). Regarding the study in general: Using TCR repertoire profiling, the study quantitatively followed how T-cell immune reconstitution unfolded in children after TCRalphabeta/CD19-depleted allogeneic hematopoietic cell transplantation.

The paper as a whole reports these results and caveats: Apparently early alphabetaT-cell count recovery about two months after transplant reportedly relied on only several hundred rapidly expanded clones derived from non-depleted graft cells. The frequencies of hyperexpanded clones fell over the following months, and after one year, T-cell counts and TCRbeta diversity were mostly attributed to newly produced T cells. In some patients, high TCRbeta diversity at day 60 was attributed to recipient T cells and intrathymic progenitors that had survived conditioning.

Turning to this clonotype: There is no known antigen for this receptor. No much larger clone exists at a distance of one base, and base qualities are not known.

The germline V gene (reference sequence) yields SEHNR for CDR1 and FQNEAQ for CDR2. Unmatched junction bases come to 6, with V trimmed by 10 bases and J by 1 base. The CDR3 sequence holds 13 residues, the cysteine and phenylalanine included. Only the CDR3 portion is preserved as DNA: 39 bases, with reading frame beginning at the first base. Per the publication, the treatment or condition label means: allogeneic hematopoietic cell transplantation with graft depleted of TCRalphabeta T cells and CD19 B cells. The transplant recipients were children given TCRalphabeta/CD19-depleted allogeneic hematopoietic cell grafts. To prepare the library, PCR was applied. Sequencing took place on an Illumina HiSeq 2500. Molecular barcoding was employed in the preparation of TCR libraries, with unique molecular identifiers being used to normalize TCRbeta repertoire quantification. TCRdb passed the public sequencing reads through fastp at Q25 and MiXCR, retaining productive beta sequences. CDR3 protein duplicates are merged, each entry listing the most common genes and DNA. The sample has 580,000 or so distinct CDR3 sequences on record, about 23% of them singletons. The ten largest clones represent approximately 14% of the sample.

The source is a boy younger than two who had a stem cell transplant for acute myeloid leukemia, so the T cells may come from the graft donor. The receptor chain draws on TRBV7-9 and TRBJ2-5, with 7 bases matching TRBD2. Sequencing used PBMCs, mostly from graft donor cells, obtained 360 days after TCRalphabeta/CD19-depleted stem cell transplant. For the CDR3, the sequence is CAIARGGQETQYF. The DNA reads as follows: TGTGCCATCGCCCGCGGGGGCCAAGAGACCCAGTACTTC.